A single sample gave rise to the 14 T cell receptor beta chains below, sequenced in a study of T cell changes during pregnancy in multiple sclerosis. The method was immunoSEQ multiplex PCR; TCRdb's version includes in-frame clones alone and lacks a portion of them. Of 60,000 or so clones in the sample, about 90% are singletons; the top ten hold about 2%. The specimen was peripheral blood, collected in the second trimester of pregnancy. These receptors were obtained from a female donor in good health, enrolled as a control in a pregnancy study.

J is TRBJ1-1 and V is TRBV4-1, with 7 positions matching TRBD1. CDR3 length: 16 amino acids. Trimming at V came to 1 base and at J to 1 base, leaving 6 bases not matched to a gene. Germline CDR1 MGHRA, CDR2 YSYEKL. The CDR3 coding sequence is TGCGCCAGCAGCCAAGGTTGGACAGGACAGAACACTGAAGCTTTCTTT. Its translation is CASSQGWTGQNTEAFF.

The V gene is TRBV4-2, the J gene TRBJ1-1, with no clear D. V lost 4 bases to trimming and J lost 5 bases, with 20 bases between them. Germline loops: CDR1 LGHNA, CDR2 YNFKEQ. The CDR3 loop spans 16 amino acids. The CDR3 DNA reads as TGTGCCAGCAGCCCCAATTCCCCAGGAAGGCCAACTGAAGCTTTCTTT. Encoded protein: CASSPNSPGRPTEAFF.

Here the CDR3 reads CASSLYDRFAEKLFF. As DNA, the CDR3 is TGTGCCAGCAGTTTATACGACAGGTTTGCCGAAAAACTGTTTTTT. V is TRBV28 and J is TRBJ1-4; D is possibly TRBD1 (6 bases). This CDR3 spans 15 amino acids. CDR1 and CDR2 from the germline V gene are MDHEN and SYDVKM. The V end lost 1 base, the J end lost 8 bases, and 14 bases lay between the germline ends.

J is TRBJ2-1 and V is TRBV6-5; a weak D match, TRBD2 (6 bases). From germline, CDR1 is MNHEY and CDR2 SVGAGI. V was trimmed by 2 bases and J by 4 bases, leaving 15 bases between them. This CDR3 has 16 amino acids. The CDR3 coding sequence is TGTGCCAGCAGTTACATACGGGACGCGGGGTACAATGAGCAGTTCTTC. Translating gives CASSYIRDAGYNEQFF.

This sequence joins TRBV7-2 and TRBJ1-2; 8 bases map to TRBD1. This CDR3 region has 15 residues. Looked up from germline, CDR1 is SGHTA and CDR2 is FQGNSA. Unmatched junction bases numbered 4, after V lost 0 bases and J lost 4 bases. The CDR3 DNA is TGTGCCAGCAGCTTAGCCCGACAGGGGTCCTATGGCTACACCTTC. This translates into CASSLARQGSYGYTF.

V usage is TRBV7-3 and J usage is TRBJ1-1, with D perhaps TRBD1 (5 bases). Trimming took 6 bases from V and 4 from J, leaving 12 bases between them. Germline V gene lookup returns CDR1 SGHTA and CDR2 FQGTGA. This CDR3 region has 13 residues. The CDR3 protein is CASSQGGTTEAFF. The CDR3, as DNA: TGTGCCAGCAGTCAGGGAGGGACCACTGAAGCTTTCTTT.

J is TRBJ1-1 and V is TRBV20-1; unclear D gene. CDR3 length: 11 residues. Trimming pared 7 bases from V and 4 bases from J, leaving 10 bases between. Germline V gene sequence: CDR1 DFQATT, CDR2 SNEGSKA (reference sequence). The CDR3 DNA sequence: TGCAGTGGGAGACCTGGCACTGAAGCTTTCTTT. Its protein product is CSGRPGTEAFF.

The genes are TRBV7-6 and TRBJ1-4; 7 bases fit TRBD1. Germline V gene sequence: CDR1 SGHVS, CDR2 FNYEAQ. This CDR3 region has 14 residues. V gave up 5 bases and J gave up 8 bases; unmatched junction bases: 8. In nucleotides, the CDR3 is TGTGCCAGCAGCCCCGGGACAGACGACGAAAAACTGTTTTTT. It translates to CASSPGTDDEKLFF.

The chain employs TRBV6-8 and TRBJ1-1; 8 nucleotides agree with TRBD1. V dropped 2 bases and J dropped 2; count of bases not matched to a gene: 10. The CDR3 is made up of 17 amino acids. From germline, CDR1 is MNHGY and CDR2 SAAAGT. CDR3 region: CASSYGDRGEKNTEAFF. CDR3 nucleotides: TGTGCCAGCAGTTACGGTGACAGGGGAGAAAAAAACACTGAAGCTTTCTTT.

The chain couples TRBV6-1 to TRBJ1-1, with D unclear. V was trimmed by 7 bases and J by 5 bases, leaving 17 bases between them. Germline V lookup: CDR1 MNHNS, CDR2 SASEGT. CDR3 length equals 14 residues. The CDR3 coding sequence is TGTGCCAGCACCGAGAGCGGGCGGGGAACTGAAGCTTTCTTT. Its translation is CASTESGRGTEAFF.

The chain has TRBV5-4 and TRBJ1-1; 9 bases line up with TRBD1. Germline assignment: CDR1 SGHNT and CDR2 YYREEE (reference sequence). The CDR3 consists of 18 residues. Germline trimming cut 2 bases from V and 7 bases from J; bases unmatched to any gene: 18. CDR3 protein: CASSLRPGQGIEINEAFF. As DNA, the CDR3 is TGTGCCAGCAGCTTAAGACCGGGACAGGGTATAGAAATAAATGAAGCTTTCTTT.

The rearrangement links TRBV15 to TRBJ2-1; the match to TRBD2 covers 8 bases. The J segment lost 9 bases and the V segment lost 0 bases, leaving 4 bases of the junction unmatched. The V gene's germline CDR1 is LNHNV and CDR2 YYDKDF (reference sequence). The CDR3 is 14 residues long. Written as DNA, the CDR3 is TGTGCCACCAGCAGAGATGTGGCGGGAGGTGAGCAGTTCTTC. Its protein product is CATSRDVAGGEQFF. The full variable domain, with the rest looked up from reference TRBV15 and TRBJ2-1, is DAMVIQNPRYQVTQFGKPVTLSCSQTLNHNVMYWYQQKSSQAPKLLFHYYDKDFNNEADTPDNFQSRRPNTSFCFLDIRSPGLGDTAMYLCATSRDVAGGEQFFGPGTRLTVL.

The J gene is TRBJ2-3, the V gene TRBV4-2; weak D call: TRBD2 (6 bases). The germline V gene has CDR1 LGHNA and CDR2 YNFKEQ. The CDR3 is 16 residues long. V was pared by 1 base and J by 7 bases, with 18 bases between. The CDR3 loop is CASSQAASSGGNTQYF. In DNA, the CDR3 is TGTGCCAGCAGCCAAGCGGCGTCCTCTGGGGGGAATACGCAGTATTTT.

J is TRBJ1-3 and V is TRBV30; D is unresolved. Germline V gene lookup returns CDR1 GTSNPN and CDR2 SVGIG (reference sequence). This CDR3 spans 16 amino acids. Trimming stripped 4 bases from V and 0 bases from J, with 16 bases between. CDR3 in amino acids: CAWTIGGSSSGNTIYF. In DNA, the CDR3 is TGTGCCTGGACCATAGGCGGCTCGAGCTCTGGAAACACCATATATTTT.